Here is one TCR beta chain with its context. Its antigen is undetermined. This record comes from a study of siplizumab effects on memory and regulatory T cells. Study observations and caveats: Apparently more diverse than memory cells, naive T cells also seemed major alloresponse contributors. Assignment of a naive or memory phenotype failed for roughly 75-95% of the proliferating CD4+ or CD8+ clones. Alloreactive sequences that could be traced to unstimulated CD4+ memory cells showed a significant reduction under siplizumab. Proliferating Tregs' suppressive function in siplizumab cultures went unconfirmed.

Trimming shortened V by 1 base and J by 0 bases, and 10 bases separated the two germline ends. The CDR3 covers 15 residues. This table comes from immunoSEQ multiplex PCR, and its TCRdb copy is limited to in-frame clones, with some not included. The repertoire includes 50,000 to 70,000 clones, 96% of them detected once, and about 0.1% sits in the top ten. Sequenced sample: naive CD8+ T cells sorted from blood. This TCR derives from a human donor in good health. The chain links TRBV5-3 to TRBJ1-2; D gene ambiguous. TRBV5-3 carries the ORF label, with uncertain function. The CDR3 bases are TGTGCCAGAAGCTTGCCCCAGGCCCCTAACTATGGCTACACCTTC. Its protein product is CARSLPQAPNYGYTF.